Listed below are T cell receptor beta chains from one sample, sequenced in a study of OX40 agonist ivuxolimab in advanced cancers. Here immunoSEQ multiplex PCR was the method, and the copy in TCRdb shows in-frame clones only, minus some. The top ten clones hold 20% of a sample with 35,000 to 45,000 clones, approximately 80% of them seen once. The sample was CD4+ or CD8+ T cells sorted from blood, taken in a trial of the OX40 agonist ivuxolimab. The receptor source for this set is an adult with an advanced solid tumor such as melanoma, head and neck, liver or kidney cancer. The CDR3 runs from the conserved cysteine through the conserved F or W. D genes are given only for firm matches. Expanded clones are given a class, and other clones once, few, many or no size at all.

TRBV27	-	TRBJ2-2	-	TGTGCCAGCAGTTTATCGAGGAGGGCAGGGTCGGACACCGGGGAGCTGTTTTTT	CASSLSRRAGSDTGELFF
TRBV5-6	-	TRBJ2-2	-	TGTGCCAGCAGCTTCCTGGGAACCGTATCGACCGGGGAGCTGTTTTTT	CASSFLGTVSTGELFF
TRBV27	-	TRBJ1-1	-	TGTGCCAGCAGTTTGACAGGTATGAACACTGAAGCTTTCTTT	CASSLTGMNTEAFF
TRBV27	once	TRBJ2-1	TRBD2	TGTGCCAGCAGATCACTAGCGGGAATTTACAATGAGCAGTTCTTC	CASRSLAGIYNEQFF
TRBV7-9	once	TRBJ2-1	TRBD2	TGTGCCAGCAGCCCTTGGCTAGCGGGGGGGTGGAATGAGCAGTTCTTC	CASSPWLAGGWNEQFF
TRBV29-1	-	TRBJ1-2	-	TGCAGCGTTGAAGGGGGGAGGGTCGGCTACACCTTC	CSVEGGRVGYTF
TRBV14	-	TRBJ1-6	TRBD1	TGTGCCAGCAGCCTCCGGACAGGGGTCTTTTCACCCCTCCACTTT	CASSLRTGVFSPLHF
TRBV18	-	TRBJ2-4	TRBD1	TGTGCCAGCTCTCCCCCATTACAGGGGCTTCAGGGGAACATTCAGTACTTC	CASSPPLQGLQGNIQYF
TRBV6-4	once	TRBJ1-1	TRBD1	TGTGCCAGCAAGCCCGATCCGGGGACAGGCACTGAAGCTTTCTTT	CASKPDPGTGTEAFF
TRBV2	once	TRBJ2-5	-	TGTGCCAGCATGCGGGGCGAAGAGACCCAGTACTTC	CASMRGEETQYF
TRBV19	-	TRBJ2-1	-	TGTGCCAGTAGTGCTTCAATCTCCTACAATGAGCAGTTCTTC	CASSASISYNEQFF
TRBV5-1	-	TRBJ1-1	-	TGCGCCAGCAGCTTTAGGGGGGGTTGGACTGAAGCTTTCTTT	CASSFRGGWTEAFF
TRBV6-5	few	TRBJ1-5	-	TGTGCCAGCAGTTACTCGATAGGTAACAATCAGCCCCAGCATTTT	CASSYSIGNNQPQHF
TRBV4-2	-	TRBJ2-7	-	TGTGCCAGCAGCCAATTGGGCGAGCAGTACTTC	CASSQLGEQYF
TRBV11-2	medium-sized	TRBJ2-3	TRBD2	TGTGCCAGCTTGGCTAGCGGGAGTGATACGCAGTATTTT	CASLASGSDTQYF
TRBV2	many	TRBJ1-1	-	TGTGCCAGCAGTGAAGCCCCAGCAGTGAACACTGAAGCTTTCTTT	CASSEAPAVNTEAFF
TRBV9	-	TRBJ1-2	-	TGTGCCAGCAGCCCGTACGGGGGCCCCCGGTATGGCTACACCTTC	CASSPYGGPRYGYTF
TRBV28	-	TRBJ2-1	-	TGTGCCAGCAGCCTGGGAGGTGGCTCCTACAATGAGCAGTTCTTC	CASSLGGGSYNEQFF
TRBV19	-	TRBJ2-7	TRBD1	TGTGCCAGTAGTCCAGGGACAGCCTACGAGCAGTACTTC	CASSPGTAYEQYF
TRBV7-7	-	TRBJ1-1	-	TGTGCTAGCAGCCGTACTAAGAGCGCTGAAGCTTTCTTT	CASSRTKSAEAFF
TRBV10-3	once	TRBJ2-7	-	TGTGCCATCAGTGATCCCCGTACTTTGACCTACGAGCAGTACTTC	CAISDPRTLTYEQYF
TRBV19	few	TRBJ2-7	-	TGTGCCAGTAGTTCTGATGGCGCCTACGAGCAGTACTTC	CASSSDGAYEQYF
TRBV7-6	once	TRBJ2-2	-	TGTGCCAGCAGCTTACCCGTGGGACATAGCACGCGGGAGCTGTTTTTT	CASSLPVGHSTRELFF
TRBV7-2	-	TRBJ1-1	-	TGTGCCAGCAGCTTAGCAGAAGGGGGAAGGACTGAAGCTTTCTTT	CASSLAEGGRTEAFF
TRBV4-3	-	TRBJ1-5	-	TGCGCCAGCAGCCAGGGTCTCAATCAGCCCCAGCATTTT	CASSQGLNQPQHF
TRBV5-1	-	TRBJ1-3	-	TGCGCCAGCAGCTTGGGACAACTTGGAAACACCATATATTTT	CASSLGQLGNTIYF
TRBV19	-	TRBJ2-3	-	TGTGCCAGTAGTATAGGGATCGTTCACACAGATACGCAGTATTTT	CASSIGIVHTDTQYF
TRBV7-9	-	TRBJ2-7	TRBD1	TGTGCCAGCAGCTGGACAGGGCGGGAGCAGTACTTC	CASSWTGREQYF
TRBV6-4	few	TRBJ2-3	TRBD2	TGTGCCAGCAGTGATGTGGCGGGGGGGCCAGATACGCAGTATTTT	CASSDVAGGPDTQYF
TRBV30	-	TRBJ2-4	-	TGTGCCTGGAGTGGCCAAAACATTCAGTACTTC	CAWSGQNIQYF
TRBV9	medium-sized	TRBJ2-7	TRBD2	TGTGCCAGCAGCGTAGCTGGAGAGGGACTACAGCAGTACTTC	CASSVAGEGLQQYF
TRBV19	many	TRBJ2-1	-	TGTGCCAGCAGGGTGGGTATTGAGCAGTTCTTC	CASRVGIEQFF
TRBV13	-	TRBJ1-1	-	TGTGCCAGCAGCTCCTGGAGTTGGGGCACTGAAGCTTTCTTT	CASSSWSWGTEAFF
TRBV28	-	TRBJ2-7	TRBD1	TGTGCCAGCAGCTTAGGACAGGCGATCTCCTACGAGCAGTACTTC	CASSLGQAISYEQYF
TRBV9	-	TRBJ2-5	-	TGTGCCAGCAGCGTAGGGACCCAACTACAGGGAGAGACCCAGTACTTC	CASSVGTQLQGETQYF
TRBV5-1	-	TRBJ2-3	TRBD1	TGCGCCAGCAGCACCGGGACAGGGGGATTAGATACGCAGTATTTT	CASSTGTGGLDTQYF